Each of the 19 T cell receptor beta chains below was sequenced from the same sample in a study of T cells in Graves' hyperthyroidism and ophthalmopathy. Amplification yielded TCR beta CDR3 regions, with RNA transcripts as the source. Initially, a first-round RT-PCR of the TCR CDR3 employed the HTBI primer set. A single record per CDR3 protein comes from TCRdb applying MiXCR to the multiplex PCR reads. The sample contains hundreds of thousands of distinct CDR3 sequences, 20% to 25% of which appear only once. Sample: blood. The receptors come from a man under 40 with Graves' ophthalmopathy.

V is TRBV5-1 and J is TRBJ2-2; 8 bases map to TRBD1. The CDR3 is 15 amino acids. With V trimmed by 0 bases and J by 6 bases, 4 bases remained unmatched. Germline lookup yields CDR1 SGHRS and CDR2 YFSETQ. CDR3 region: CASSLGTGYAGELFF. CDR3 nucleotides: TGCGCCAGCAGCTTGGGGACAGGGTACGCCGGGGAGCTGTTTTTT.

This clonotype was counted only a few times. The chain joins TRBV7-2 to TRBJ2-5; no reliable D call. There are 13 residues in the CDR3. Trimming cost V 1 base and J 6 bases, with 9 bases left between them. Germline V gives CDR1 SGHTA, CDR2 FQGNSA. Here the CDR3 reads CASSLDSQKTQYF. CDR3 nucleotides: TGTGCCAGCAGCTTAGACTCTCAAAAGACCCAGTACTTC.

V is TRBV5-6 and J is TRBJ1-2; D gene unclear. Germline CDR1 is SGHDT and CDR2 is YYEEEE. This CDR3 spans 13 amino acids. V lost 0 bases and J lost 7, with 10 bases in between. The DNA of the CDR3 is TGTGCCAGCAGCTTGGCGGCCTCCGGTGGCTACACCTTC. It yields the protein CASSLAASGGYTF.

Ten or more counts support this clonotype. The rearrangement links TRBV5-1 to TRBJ2-1; 11 bases map to TRBD2. This CDR3 comprises 14 residues. Germline CDR1 reads SGHRS; CDR2 reads YFSETQ. V was pared by 2 bases and J by 8 bases, with 3 bases of the junction left unmatched. The CDR3 coding sequence is TGCGCCAGCAGCTTTCGTAGCGGGAGGGATGAGCAGTTCTTC. This sequence encodes CASSFRSGRDEQFF.

The chain has TRBV25-1 and TRBJ2-1; the match to TRBD2 covers 10 bases. Germline V gives CDR1 MGHDK, CDR2 SYGVNS. The V segment lost 4 bases and the J segment 5 bases; nucleotides outside the gene matches: 5. The CDR3 totals 15 residues. CDR3 sequence: CASSVSGLAHNEQFF. CDR3 coding DNA: TGTGCCAGCAGTGTTTCGGGACTAGCGCACAATGAGCAGTTCTTC.

This clonotype was detected only a few times. This chain connects TRBV13 to TRBJ2-7, with D unclear. V gave up 2 bases and J gave up 5 bases, with 13 bases separating them. Germline-derived CDR1 and CDR2 are PRHDT and FYEKMQ (reference sequence). The CDR3 has 14 amino acids. For the CDR3, the DNA is TGTGCCAGCAGCTTAAGACGGTTGGGCCACGAGCAGTACTTC. It is translated as CASSLRRLGHEQYF.

The rearrangement links TRBV6-2 or TRBV6-3 to TRBJ1-5; D gene unclear. Per the germline V gene, CDR1 is MNHEY and CDR2 is SVGEGT. V shed 5 bases and J shed 2 bases, with 10 bases lying between them. This CDR3 is 14 amino acids long. The CDR3: CASSTHMGNQPQHF. Written as DNA, the CDR3 is TGTGCCAGCAGTACACATATGGGCAATCAGCCCCAGCATTTT.

This clonotype was counted ten times or more. The V and J genes are TRBV28 and TRBJ2-3; D possibly matches TRBD1 or TRBD2 (5 bases each). The length of the CDR3 is 13 residues. Germline CDR1 is MDHEN and CDR2 is SYDVKM. The V end was cut by 2 bases, the J end by 4 bases, with 7 bases between. This CDR3 is CASSLMGADTQYF. Written as DNA, the CDR3 is TGTGCCAGCAGTTTAATGGGGGCAGATACGCAGTATTTT.

The chain combines TRBV24-1 with TRBJ2-7, with unresolved D. Germline V gene data show CDR1 as KGHDR and CDR2 as SFDVKD. The V and J ends lost 3 bases and 4 bases respectively, with 3 bases between them. The CDR3 loop spans 11 amino acids. For the CDR3, the DNA is TGTGCCACCAGTGATCTGTACGAGCAGTACTTC. Residues: CATSDLYEQYF.

This clonotype was seen more than once but under ten times. CDR3 sequence: CASSANDVETQYF. DNA for the CDR3: TGTGCCAGCAGCGCTAATGATGTCGAGACCCAGTACTTC. The J gene is TRBJ2-5, the V gene TRBV2; D gene uncertain. The germline V gene encodes CDR1 SNHLY and CDR2 FYNNEI. V dropped 6 bases and J dropped 5 bases, with 13 bases sitting between them. The CDR3 runs 13 residues.

This clonotype was counted a few times. V and J are TRBV6-1 and TRBJ2-7; D not resolved. Between the trimmed V and J ends, which lost 5 bases and 3 bases, there was a span of 23 bases. This CDR3 spans 17 amino acids. Germline V CDR1 and CDR2: MNHNS, SASEGT. CDR3 sequence: CASSYGKGLVSIYEQYF. In DNA, the CDR3 is TGTGCCAGCAGTTATGGGAAAGGGCTTGTCTCTATCTACGAGCAGTACTTC.

This clonotype was seen more than once but under ten times. The chain joins TRBV28 to TRBJ1-4, with D possibly TRBD1 on 6 matching bases. This CDR3 spans 13 amino acids. CDR1 is MDHEN, CDR2 SYDVKM, per germline. V lost 7 bases and J lost 8, with 14 bases in between. The DNA for the CDR3 is TGTGCCAGCATGTGGGGGGCTGGAGAAAAACTGTTTTTT. This gives the protein CASMWGAGEKLFF.

At least ten counts were recorded for this clonotype. The chain couples TRBV19 to TRBJ1-2; possibly TRBD1 for D (5 bases). Between the trimmed V and J ends, which lost 9 bases and 5 bases, there was a span of 22 bases. The germline V gene has CDR1 LNHDA and CDR2 SQIVND (reference sequence). The CDR3 totals 15 residues. CDR3 in DNA: TGTGCCAGCATTCAGCGCGGGGACGATCCGTATGGCTACACCTTC. Translated: CASIQRGDDPYGYTF.

The table lists this clonotype with a few counts. The chain combines TRBV7-2 with TRBJ2-2, with D hard to call. The CDR3 loop spans 16 amino acids. V dropped 2 bases and J dropped 1 base, with 11 bases sitting between them. Germline CDR1 reads SGHTA; CDR2 reads FQGNSA. CDR3 sequence: CASSLQYGWNTGELFF. The CDR3 DNA sequence: TGTGCCAGCAGCTTACAGTACGGGTGGAACACCGGGGAGCTGTTTTTT.

This clonotype was detected ten times or more. This chain joins TRBV27 and TRBJ2-3, with 9 bases identical to TRBD1. The CDR3 has 16 amino acids. Trimming at V came to 4 bases and at J to 6 bases, leaving 11 bases not matched to a gene. Looked up from germline, CDR1 is MNHEY and CDR2 is SMNVEV (reference sequence). The CDR3, as DNA: TGTGCCAGCAGTTCCCGCGGACAGGGGCCGGTGGATACGCAGTATTTT. This gives the protein CASSSRGQGPVDTQYF.

J is TRBJ1-5 and V is TRBV20-1; D is perhaps TRBD1 (5 bases). The CDR3 has 17 amino acids. The V gene's germline CDR1 is DFQATT and CDR2 SNEGSKA (reference sequence). V lost 2 bases and J 0 bases, leaving 17 bases between the germline ends. The CDR3 sequence: CSARPPRGDYSNQPQHF. CDR3 sequence (DNA): TGCAGTGCTAGACCTCCGCGAGGGGATTATAGCAATCAGCCCCAGCATTTT.

This sequence joins TRBV5-4 and TRBJ1-1, with TRBD1 identical over 8 bases. The CDR3 totals 16 residues. Germline V gene sequence: CDR1 SGHNT, CDR2 YYREEE (reference sequence). The V and J ends lost 0 bases and 11 bases, in that order; junction bases with no gene match: 15. CDR3 loop: CASSLGGQVVITGAFF. The CDR3 DNA sequence: TGTGCCAGCAGCTTGGGGGGACAGGTGGTCATAACCGGGGCTTTCTTT. Variable domain in full (rest from reference TRBV5-4 and TRBJ1-1): ETGVTQSPTHLIKTRGQQVTLRCSSQSGHNTVSWYQQALGQGPQFIFQYYREEENGRGNFPPRFSGLQFPNYSSELNVNALELDDSALYLCASSLGGQVVITGAFFGQGTRLTVV.

This clonotype was counted only a few times. The chain joins TRBV6-1 to TRBJ2-6, with 11 bases identical to TRBD1. With V trimmed by 10 bases and J by 8 bases, 10 bases remained unmatched. CDR3 length: 15 residues. Germline V gives CDR1 MNHNS, CDR2 SASEGT. In DNA form, the CDR3 reads TGTGCCACCCTCCATTGGGACAGGGGGACCAACGTCCTGACTTTC. Protein product: CATLHWDRGTNVLTF.

The chain recombines TRBV5-1 with TRBJ2-6; TRBD1 agrees at 7 bases. In germline, CDR1 is SGHRS, CDR2 YFSETQ. After removal of 2 bases from V and 0 bases from J, the junction contained 11 bases not matched to a gene. The CDR3 runs to 19 residues. The DNA of the CDR3 is TGCGCCAGCAGCTTCTTACATCGACAGGGCCCCTCTGGGGCCAACGTCCTGACTTTC. The encoded protein is CASSFLHRQGPSGANVLTF.